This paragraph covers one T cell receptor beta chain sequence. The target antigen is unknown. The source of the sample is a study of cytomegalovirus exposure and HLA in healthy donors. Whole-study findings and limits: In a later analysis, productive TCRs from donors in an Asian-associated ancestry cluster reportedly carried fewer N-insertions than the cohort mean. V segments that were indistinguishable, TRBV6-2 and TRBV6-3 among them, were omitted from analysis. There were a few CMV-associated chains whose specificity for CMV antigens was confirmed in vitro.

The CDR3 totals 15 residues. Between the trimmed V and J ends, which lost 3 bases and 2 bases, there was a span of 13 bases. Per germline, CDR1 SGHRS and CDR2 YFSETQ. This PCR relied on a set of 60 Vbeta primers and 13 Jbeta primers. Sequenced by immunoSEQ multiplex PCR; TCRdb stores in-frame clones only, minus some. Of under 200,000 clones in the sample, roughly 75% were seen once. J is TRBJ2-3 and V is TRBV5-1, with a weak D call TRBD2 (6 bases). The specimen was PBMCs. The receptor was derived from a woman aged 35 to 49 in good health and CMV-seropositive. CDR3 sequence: CASSSGTSYTDTQYF. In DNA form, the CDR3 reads TGCGCCAGCAGCTCCGGGACTTCTTACACAGATACGCAGTATTTT.